These 15 T cell receptor beta chains were sequenced from one sample in a study of T cell clones after liver transplantation. The data were produced by immunoSEQ multiplex PCR, yet TCRdb's version contains in-frame clones alone and is incomplete. The sample consists of roughly 60,000 clones, 70% of them appearing once. Sequences were derived from CD4+ T cells from blood, sampled at the approximately 15-month timepoint. Receptors were obtained from a human patient who received a liver transplant. The graft donor may be the source of some T cells.

The J gene is TRBJ2-1, the V gene TRBV14, with 7 bases fitting TRBD2. V gave up 1 base and J gave up 1 base; unmatched junction bases: 10. Germline V gives CDR1 SGHDN, CDR2 FVKESK. The CDR3 length is 18 residues. In DNA form, the CDR3 reads TGTGCCAGCAGCCAAGTATCGTTTGGCGGGAGATCCTACAATGAGCAGTTCTTC. This encodes CASSQVSFGGRSYNEQFF. The full variable domain, rest sourced from reference TRBV14 and TRBJ2-1, is EAGVTQFPSHSVIEKGQTVTLRCDPISGHDNLYWYRRVMGKEIKFLLHFVKESKQDESGMPNNRFLAERTGGTYSTLKVQPAELEDSGVYFCASSQVSFGGRSYNEQFFGPGTRLTVL.

The chain joins TRBV12-2 to TRBJ1-1; the table names TRBD1, a call not compared with the DNA. TRBV12-2 is listed as a pseudogene. CDR3 length: 12 residues. The CDR3 reads CKDRGRGTEAFF. Written as DNA, the CDR3 is TGTAAGGACAGGGGCCGGGGCACTGAAGCTTTCTTT.

The chain has TRBV5-4 and TRBJ2-1; TRBD2 matches 10 bases. J was trimmed by 7 bases and V by 2 bases; bases with no gene match: 6. Germline V gene data show CDR1 as SGHNT and CDR2 as YYREEE (reference sequence). The CDR3 totals 15 residues. Here the CDR3 reads CASSFQGTSVNEQFF. CDR3 bases: TGTGCCAGCAGCTTTCAAGGGACTAGCGTGAATGAGCAGTTCTTC.

The CDR3 sequence is CASSVLEGDTF. The CDR3 DNA sequence: TGTGCCAGCAGTGTTTTGGAAGGAGACACCTTC. J is TRBJ1-2 and V is TRBV2; no clear D. V lost 4 bases and J lost 12, with 12 bases in between. The CDR3 is made up of 11 amino acids. Germline assignment: CDR1 SNHLY and CDR2 FYNNEI. Using reference TRBV2 and TRBJ1-2 for the parts outside the CDR3, the full variable domain is EPEVTQTPSHQVTQMGQEVILRCVPISNHLYFYWYRQILGQKVEFLVSFYNNEISEKSEIFDDQFSVERPDGSNFTLKIRSTKLEDSAMYFCASSVLEGDTFGSGTRLTVV.

DNA for the CDR3: TGTGCCAGCAGCGTAGGGGTGAACCAAGAGACCCAGTACTTC. The encoded protein is CASSVGVNQETQYF. The chain links TRBV9 to TRBJ2-5; D unclear. V gave up 0 bases and J gave up 0 bases, with 6 bases separating them. Germline loops: CDR1 SGDLS, CDR2 YYNGEE. The CDR3 is 14 amino acids. Filled out from reference TRBV9 and TRBJ2-5, the complete variable domain reads DSGVTQTPKHLITATGQRVTLRCSPRSGDLSVYWYQQSLDQGLQFLIQYYNGEERAKGNILERFSAQQFPDLHSELNLSSLELGDSALYFCASSVGVNQETQYFGPGTRLLVL.

The chain recombines TRBV7-9 with TRBJ2-3, with 11 bases aligning to TRBD2. This CDR3 region has 15 residues. V lost 1 base to trimming and J lost 5 bases; unmatched junction nucleotides: 2. The germline CDR1 and CDR2 sequences are SEHNR and FQNEAQ (reference sequence). The CDR3 nucleotides read TGTGCCAGCAGCTTAGGTCTAGCGGGGGGAGATACGCAGTATTTT. It encodes CASSLGLAGGDTQYF.

The genes are TRBV5-6 and TRBJ1-2; maybe TRBD1 (5 bases). Germline V gene lookup returns CDR1 SGHDT and CDR2 YYEEEE. V was shortened by 0 bases and J by 2 bases, with 8 bases between the two germline ends. The CDR3 is made up of 14 amino acids. The CDR3 reads CASSLVQGNYGYTF. In DNA form, the CDR3 reads TGTGCCAGCAGCTTGGTCCAGGGAAACTATGGCTACACCTTC.

This rearrangement joins TRBV4-2 to TRBJ2-5; no clear D gene. The CDR3 runs to 13 residues. Germline CDR1 is LGHNA and CDR2 is YNFKEQ. V lost 5 bases and J 4 bases, leaving 11 bases between the germline ends. The CDR3 DNA follows: TGTGCCAGCAGCTCCGACCCCTTAGAGACCCAGTACTTC. Translating gives CASSSDPLETQYF.

This chain joins TRBV2 and TRBJ2-5; the D is unclear. The V gene's germline CDR1 is SNHLY and CDR2 FYNNEI. This CDR3 is 14 amino acids long. V lost 5 bases and J lost 0, with 10 bases in between. The CDR3 sequence is CASSYRTDQETQYF. CDR3 bases: TGTGCCAGCAGTTACCGGACGGACCAAGAGACCCAGTACTTC.

The chain recombines TRBV28 with TRBJ2-5; no reliable D call. The ends were cut back, 8 bases at V and 0 bases at J, with 10 bases in the middle. Germline CDR1 MDHEN, CDR2 SYDVKM. There are 13 residues in the CDR3. The CDR3 region is CASEPTYQETQYF. The CDR3 nucleotides are TGTGCCAGCGAGCCCACGTACCAAGAGACCCAGTACTTC.

The CDR3 DNA follows: TGTGCCAGCAGCTTTTCATTTTCAGGGTCAGACGAGCAGTACGTC. Translated: CASSFSFSGSDEQYV. The V call is TRBV7-8, the J call TRBJ2-7, with a weak D call TRBD1 (5 bases). The V gene lost 3 bases and the J gene lost 5 bases, with 17 bases spanning the gap. CDR3 length: 15 residues. Germline V gene sequence: CDR1 SGHVS, CDR2 FQNEAQ.

The J gene is TRBJ1-5, the V gene TRBV27; no clear D gene. CDR1 MNHEY and CDR2 SMNVEV come from the germline V gene (reference sequence). The CDR3 is 16 residues long. The germline V and J ends were trimmed by 3 bases and 0 bases, with 12 bases remaining between them. The CDR3 loop is CASSFSPVNSNQPQHF. The CDR3 nucleotides read TGTGCCAGCAGTTTTTCGCCGGTAAATAGCAATCAGCCCCAGCATTTT.

This clone is classed as medium-sized. The chain has TRBV14 and TRBJ2-2, with 7 nucleotides matching TRBD1. CDR1 and CDR2 (germline): SGHDN, FVKESK. CDR3 length equals 14 residues. V was clipped by 4 bases and J by 5 bases; unmatched bases: 4. As DNA, the CDR3 is TGTGCCAGCAGCCCGCGGACAGGTACCGGGGAGCTGTTTTTT. Protein product: CASSPRTGTGELFF.

The chain couples TRBV7-2 to TRBJ2-2, with 7 bases fitting TRBD1. V lost 5 bases to trimming and J lost 4 bases; unmatched junction nucleotides: 4. There are 14 residues in the CDR3. Germline-derived CDR1 and CDR2 are SGHTA and FQGNSA. CDR3 sequence: CASSRGQPTGELFF. CDR3 coding DNA: TGTGCCAGCAGCCGGGGACAGCCCACCGGGGAGCTGTTTTTT. The variable domain in full, with the rest retrieved from reference TRBV7-2 and TRBJ2-2, is GAGVSQSPSNKVTEKGKDVELRCDPISGHTALYWYRQSLGQGLEFLIYFQGNSAPDKSGLPSDRFSAERTGGSVSTLTIQRTQQEDSAVYLCASSRGQPTGELFFGEGSRLTVL.

The rearrangement uses TRBV19 and TRBJ2-7; no clear D. V lost 6 bases and J lost 0, with 15 bases in between. Germline CDR1 is LNHDA and CDR2 is SQIVND (reference sequence). The CDR3 covers 15 residues. The CDR3 bases are TGTGCCAGTAGCTTATCACTCCAAGGCTCCTACGAGCAGTACTTC. Amino acid sequence: CASSLSLQGSYEQYF.